Listed below are T cell receptor beta chains from one sample, sequenced in a study of blood T cell repertoires in COVID-19. Assay: immunoSEQ multiplex PCR; the TCRdb copy retains only in-frame clones and omits some. The sample yields about 51,000 clones, around 86% seen once. Source material: peripheral blood. The receptors derive from a man aged 50-59 years with active COVID-19. Each CDR3 is given with its conserved first and last residue. A D gene is named only where the DNA matches it firmly. Clone size appears in some rows only: once, few, many, or a class for an expanded clone.

V gene,clone size,J gene,D gene,CDR3 DNA,CDR3 protein
TRBV5-1,-,TRBJ2-3,TRBD2,TGCGCCAGCAGCTTCCTAGCGGGGGGGACAGATACGCAGTATTTT,CASSFLAGGTDTQYF
TRBV27,-,TRBJ2-5,TRBD1,TGTGCCAGCAGTTATGGACAGGGGCCCCGCGGGACCCAGTACTTC,CASSYGQGPRGTQYF
TRBV6-6,-,TRBJ2-7,-,TGTGCCAGCAGACCGGGGGCCTACGAGCAGTACTTC,CASRPGAYEQYF
TRBV7-8,once,TRBJ1-1,-,TGTGCCAGCAGCTTAGAGTCAGGGAACACTGAAGCTTTCTTT,CASSLESGNTEAFF
TRBV13,once,TRBJ1-2,TRBD1,TGTGCCAGCAGCTTAGGACGGACAGGTAGTAACTATGGCTACACCTTC,CASSLGRTGSNYGYTF
TRBV11-2,-,TRBJ1-2,TRBD1,TGTGCCAGCAGCTTAGAGGGGTTTTGGACAGGGGAGAGTGGCTACACCTTC,CASSLEGFWTGESGYTF
TRBV4-1,-,TRBJ2-7,TRBD2,TGCGCCAGCAGCCAAGATGTACTAGCGGGAATTTACGAGCAGTACTTC,CASSQDVLAGIYEQYF
TRBV13,-,TRBJ2-7,-,TGTGCCAGCAGCTTAAGAGGGTACCACGAGCAGTACTTC,CASSLRGYHEQYF
TRBV19,-,TRBJ2-2,-,TGTGCCAGTAGTATAGACGAGGGAACCGGGGAGCTGTTTTTT,CASSIDEGTGELFF
TRBV12-5,-,TRBJ2-7,TRBD1,TGTGCTAGTGGTCCCTCGACAGGGCTCTACGAGCAGTACTTC,CASGPSTGLYEQYF
TRBV5-1,-,TRBJ2-2,-,TGCGCCAGCAGCTTGGGCAGGGTGTCCGGGGAGCTGTTTTTT,CASSLGRVSGELFF
TRBV30,-,TRBJ2-5,TRBD1,TGTGCCTGGAGTGGGGGGACAGGGATAACGGAGACCCAGTACTTC,CAWSGGTGITETQYF
TRBV14,-,TRBJ1-2,-,TGTGCCAGCAGCCAAGATTGGGGTGGAGGGGCCAATGGCTACACCTTC,CASSQDWGGGANGYTF
TRBV19,-,TRBJ1-2,-,TGTGCCAGTAGTATCAACGGGGGTGGAACTAACTATGGCTACACCTTC,CASSINGGGTNYGYTF
TRBV2,-,TRBJ1-6,-,TGTGCCAGCAGTGCAAGGCAGGCCGCCGGGGCACCCCTCCACTTT,CASSARQAAGAPLHF
TRBV19,-,TRBJ2-5,TRBD1,TGTGCCAGTAGTAGGGACAGTTTGACAGAGACCCAGTACTTC,CASSRDSLTETQYF
TRBV24-1,once,TRBJ2-1,-,TGTGCCACCAGTGAAGGGAGGAGCTCCTACAATGAGCAGTTCTTC,CATSEGRSSYNEQFF
TRBV9,once,TRBJ2-4,-,TGTGCCAGCAGCGGGGCAGAAAAAAACATTCAGTACTTC,CASSGAEKNIQYF
TRBV27,few,TRBJ2-2,TRBD2,TGTGCCAGCAGTTCCCTAGCTAGCGGAAGGTCCGGGGAGCTGTTTTTT,CASSSLASGRSGELFF
TRBV19,-,TRBJ2-2,-,TGTGCCAGTAGTATAGGAGGCGGATTTAACACCGGGGAGCTGTTTTTT,CASSIGGGFNTGELFF
TRBV3-1/TRBV3-2,-,TRBJ1-6,-,TGTGCCAGCAGTGGATCGGGGGGGGATTCACCCCTCCACTTT,CASSGSGGDSPLHF
TRBV5-1,-,TRBJ2-1,TRBD2,TGCGCCAGCAGCCCCCCAGCGGGAGTCTTATCCAATGAGCAGTTCTTC,CASSPPAGVLSNEQFF
TRBV12-3/TRBV12-4,once,TRBJ1-6,TRBD1,TGTGCCAGCAGTGGACAGGATTCACCCCTCCACTTT,CASSGQDSPLHF
TRBV7-9,-,TRBJ1-2,-,TGTGCCAGCAGCTTACTCGGGAGGTACACCTTC,CASSLLGRYTF
TRBV19,-,TRBJ2-4,TRBD2,TGTGCCAGTAGCCCCCGAGGGGCGGGAGTTTATGGCATTCAGTACTTC,CASSPRGAGVYGIQYF
TRBV19,-,TRBJ1-5,TRBD1,TGTGCCAGTAGTATTCAGGGGGCGGCCGGGCAATGGCCCCAGCATTTT,CASSIQGAAGQWPQHF